A selection of T cell receptor beta chains follows, all from one sample in a study of regulatory T cells in long-lasting Graves disease. A single record per CDR3 protein comes from TCRdb applying MiXCR to the multiplex PCR reads. The sample yields 410,000 or so distinct CDR3 sequences, about 16% seen once. This sample was shared with a second study, whose subject was T cells in Graves' hyperthyroidism and ophthalmopathy.

The specimen comprised peripheral blood mononuclear cells (PBMCs), sampled at new diagnosis, from a patient treated with antithyroid drugs. Source of these receptors: a woman younger than 45 with Graves disease. Each CDR3 is given with its conserved first and last residue. A D gene is named only where the DNA matches it firmly. The size of a clone is reported for some rows only, either as once, few or many, or as a class for expanded clones.

clone size	D gene	V gene	J gene	CDR3 protein	CDR3 DNA
NA	NA	TRBV5-4	TRBJ2-7	CASSLAPGAAHEQYF	TGTGCCAGCAGCTTGGCTCCGGGAGCGGCCCACGAGCAGTACTTC
many	TRBD2	TRBV28	TRBJ2-7	CASSPGLAVYEQYF	TGTGCCAGCAGTCCCGGACTAGCAGTCTACGAGCAGTACTTC
many	TRBD1	TRBV30	TRBJ1-2	CAWGTGANYGYTF	TGTGCCTGGGGGACAGGGGCTAACTATGGCTACACCTTC
NA	TRBD1	TRBV20-1	TRBJ2-2	CSARPQGAGMGAGELFF	TGCAGTGCTAGACCACAGGGGGCAGGAATGGGAGCCGGGGAGCTGTTTTTT
many	NA	TRBV2	TRBJ1-4	CASSDGVSREKLFF	TGTGCCAGCAGTGATGGGGTTAGTCGTGAAAAACTGTTTTTT
NA	TRBD1	TRBV20-1	TRBJ2-2	CSAYPGTANTGELFF	TGCAGTGCTTACCCCGGGACAGCGAACACCGGGGAGCTGTTTTTT
few	TRBD2	TRBV5-1	TRBJ2-7	CASSLGRGSGSSYEQYF	TGCGCCAGCAGCTTGGGCCGAGGTAGCGGGAGTTCCTACGAGCAGTACTTC
NA	TRBD2	TRBV3-1	TRBJ2-7	CASSQVAAGTLKPAYEQYF	TGTGCCAGCAGCCAAGTAGCAGCGGGAACCCTAAAGCCTGCCTACGAGCAGTACTTC
NA	TRBD1	TRBV19	TRBJ1-5	CASSQGQADQPQHF	TGTGCCAGTAGCCAAGGACAGGCAGATCAGCCCCAGCATTTT
many	TRBD2	TRBV7-2	TRBJ2-7	CATLPASGSPYEQYF	TGTGCCACTCTCCCCGCTAGCGGGAGTCCCTACGAGCAGTACTTC
many	NA	TRBV2	TRBJ2-7	CASRPTSDEQYF	TGTGCCAGCAGACCAACTAGTGACGAGCAGTACTTC
many	TRBD1	TRBV27	TRBJ1-1	CASSVTGGVGAFF	TGTGCCAGCAGTGTTACAGGGGGCGTCGGAGCTTTCTTT
many	TRBD2	TRBV4-1	TRBJ2-3	CASSQLAGEGGAQYF	TGCGCCAGCAGCCAACTAGCGGGAGAAGGAGGTGCGCAGTATTTT
NA	TRBD1	TRBV27	TRBJ1-1	CASRTGHTEAFF	TGTGCCAGCAGGACAGGGCACACTGAAGCTTTCTTT
few	NA	TRBV20-1	TRBJ2-5	CSARGGLRHTQYF	TGCAGTGCTAGAGGGGGTTTGCGTCATACCCAGTACTTC
NA	TRBD1	TRBV9	TRBJ2-3	CASSAEGGQVTYTQYF	TGTGCCAGCAGCGCCGAGGGGGGACAGGTGACCTACACGCAGTATTTT
NA	NA	TRBV6-5	TRBJ2-2	CASSYSIGSDTGELFF	TGTGCCAGCAGTTACTCGATCGGGAGTGACACCGGGGAGCTGTTTTTT